This T cell receptor beta chain was captured by sequencing in a study of OX40 agonist ivuxolimab in advanced cancers. Turning to the overall study: Ivuxolimab, which targeted the costimulatory receptor OX40 (CD134), was an agonistic, fully human IgG2 monoclonal antibody. Intravenous ivuxolimab was administered to patients every 2 weeks at six dose levels: 0.01, 0.1, 0.3, 1.5, 3 and 10 mg/kg. Of the roughly 54 dose-escalation patients, hepatocellular carcinoma was present in about 20, melanoma in some 15, renal cell carcinoma in 9 and head and neck cancer in 9. In the dose-escalation cohort, around four fifths of patients were male, and the mean age was roughly 60 years, with a range of about 23 to 80. Patients were allowed to have had prior anti-PD-1, anti-PD-L1 or anti-CTLA-4 therapy, and approximately 39% of the dose-escalation patients had been treated with checkpoint inhibitors. Three dose-escalation patients achieved partial responses, one with hepatocellular carcinoma and two with cutaneous melanoma. Peripheral TCRbeta sequencing aimed to test whether ivuxolimab altered TCR sequence diversity and caused clonal T-cell expansion. The paper reports the monotherapy dose-escalation portion (N of about 47 patients) of the phase I ivuxolimab trial. Beyond this particular receptor, the publication reports: The antigen specificity of the peripheral T cells that underwent clonal expansion was not determined. Low levels of normalized T-cell clonal expansion were also shown by some nonresponding patients. In the 0.1-3.0 mg/kg groups, partial responders had among the lowest normalized peripheral clonal expansion, particularly in CD8+ T cells. Clonal expansion of both CD4+ and CD8+ blood T cells was observed from baseline to week 6 at doses 0.1 to 3.0 mg/kg. On average, CD8+ T cells showed more expanded clones than CD4+ T cells after ivuxolimab.

Patients with a history of autoimmune disease or receiving systemic immunosuppression were excluded from the trial. Peripheral blood for TCR sequencing was collected from all dose cohorts at baseline, on cycle 4 day 1, and on cycle 7 day 1. Samples came from an open-label, multicenter, first-in-human phase I dose-escalation trial of ivuxolimab. Adults with locally advanced or metastatic head and neck squamous cell, hepatocellular, melanoma or renal cell carcinoma were enrolled in the trial. Before TCR sequencing, CD4+ and CD8+ T cells were separately sorted from peripheral blood. Comments on this clone: The antigen this receptor binds is unknown. One base away there is no much larger clone; base qualities are not given. The same CDR3 also results from other DNA sequences found in this sample.

Genomic DNA was extracted from sorted cells for sequencing of the TCRbeta CDR3 region. The immunoSEQ Assay was used to sequence the TCRbeta CDR3 regions. As stored in TCRdb, this immuneACCESS dataset retains in-frame rearrangements with V and J assigned. A fraction of the clones does not appear; measured against another copy, unresolved V genes explain less than half of the discrepancy, and the remainder lacks a known reason. This sample has 75,000 to 95,000 clones in its table, and around 92% of those were observed once. The leading ten clones occupy about 0.51% of the sample. Sequenced material: CD4+ or CD8+ T cells sorted from blood, taken in a trial of the OX40 agonist ivuxolimab. The clonotype comes from an adult with an advanced solid tumor such as melanoma, head and neck, liver or kidney cancer.

The DNA is TGTGCCAGCAGCCAAGACAGGGGTAGCTACACCTTC. This yields the protein CASSQDRGSYTF. Recombination joined TRBV14 with TRBJ1-2; TRBD1 is a possible D gene, resting on 6 matching bases. Trimming takes 0 bases from V and 9 bases from J, and the germline ends sit 8 bases apart. CDR1 SGHDN and CDR2 FVKESK were looked up in the germline V gene. The CDR3, cysteine through phenylalanine, is 12 amino acids long. Here the CDR3 DNA is all that survives: 36 bases in frame from base 1.